The 10 T cell receptor beta chains given below trace back to one sample, sequenced in a study of molecular identifiers for immune sequencing clone quantification. TCRdb re-called the PCR reads with MiXCR, one entry per CDR3 protein. The sample lists approximately 670,000 distinct CDR3 sequences, 15% to 20% seen once, with around 0.9% in the top ten. Sequenced input: naive CD8+ T cells from blood, with Jurkat cell RNA spiked in. Subset here: FACS-sorted CD8+CD4-CCR7+CD45RA+ naive T cells. The receptors here all came from a human donor in good health. Some libraries in this study had Jurkat cell RNA spiked in.

The table lists this clonotype with a few counts. The chain has TRBV12-3 or TRBV12-4 and TRBJ2-2, with a tentative D call TRBD1 (6 bases). The CDR3 is made up of 15 amino acids. V lost 6 bases and J 4 bases, leaving 15 bases between the germline ends. CDR3 region: CASSLTGPLTGELFF. The CDR3 DNA reads as TGTGCCAGCAGCCTGACAGGTCCCCTCACCGGGGAGCTGTTTTTT.

In this sample, this clonotype turned up many times. The gene calls are TRBV5-5 and TRBJ1-1; D is uncertain. Between the trimmed V and J ends, which lost 4 bases and 2 bases, there was a span of 9 bases. CDR1 and CDR2 from the germline V gene are SGHKS and YYEKEE (reference sequence). This CDR3 has 13 amino acids. The CDR3 here is CASSEVHNTEAFF. In DNA form, the CDR3 reads TGTGCCAGCAGCGAGGTTCATAACACTGAAGCTTTCTTT.

This clonotype occurred many times. The chain has TRBV5-4 and TRBJ2-7; D possibly corresponds to TRBD1 (5 bases). Germline V lookup: CDR1 SGHNT, CDR2 YYREEE (reference sequence). With 2 bases removed from V and 0 bases from J, the gap between germline ends came to 12 bases. The CDR3 runs 15 residues. CDR3 protein: CASSLVGQSSYEQYF. The CDR3 DNA reads TGTGCCAGCAGCTTAGTGGGGCAAAGCTCCTACGAGCAGTACTTC.

As to this clonotype: Given a much more abundant clone one base away, this may be a read error. The V gene is TRBV11-2, the J gene TRBJ1-5; D gene uncertain. Germline V lookup: CDR1 SGHAT, CDR2 FQNNGV. Trimming took 5 bases from V and 1 from J, leaving 15 bases between them. The CDR3 spans 16 residues. The CDR3: CASSPDGPGSNQPQHF. CDR3 DNA sequence: TGTGCCAGCAGCCCGGACGGCCCGGGAAGCAATCAGCCCCAGCATTTT.

This clonotype was observed at least ten times. V usage is TRBV27 and J usage is TRBJ1-3; a weak D match, TRBD1 (5 bases). Trimming took off 2 bases at V and 3 bases at J, with 8 bases between the two ends. Per germline, CDR1 MNHEY and CDR2 SMNVEV (reference sequence). The CDR3 length is 14 residues. CDR3 DNA: TGTGCCAGCAGTTTAGGGGGTGATGGAAACACCATATATTTT. The encoded protein is CASSLGGDGNTIYF.

This clonotype came up many times. The chain links TRBV27 to TRBJ1-5; D gene unclear. The CDR3 runs 13 residues. Germline loops: CDR1 MNHEY, CDR2 SMNVEV (reference sequence). V lost 5 bases to trimming and J lost 5 bases, with 10 bases between them. The CDR3 loop is CASSPGPYQPQHF. The DNA for the CDR3 is TGTGCCAGCAGTCCCGGACCTTATCAGCCCCAGCATTTT.

This clonotype was seen many times. The J gene is TRBJ2-5, the V gene TRBV19; the match to TRBD2 covers 7 bases. Germline values: CDR1 LNHDA, CDR2 SQIVND (reference sequence). The CDR3 covers 15 residues. The V and J ends lost 6 bases and 1 base, in that order; junction bases with no gene match: 8. CDR3 sequence reads: CASRGWAGAQETQYF. The CDR3 DNA follows: TGTGCCAGTAGGGGATGGGCGGGAGCCCAAGAGACCCAGTACTTC.

Turning to this clonotype: A much bigger clone sits one base away, suggesting this may be a read error. The chain couples TRBV27 to TRBJ2-3, with D perhaps given as TRBD1 or TRBD2 (5 bases each). The germline CDR1 and CDR2 sequences are MNHEY and SMNVEV (reference sequence). This CDR3 is 15 amino acids long. DNA of the CDR3: TGTGCCAGCAGTTCCTTCCGGGACCTCACAGATACGCGGTATTTT. This codes for CASSSFRDLTDTRYF.

On this clonotype itself: This may stem from a read error, because a much larger clone lies one nucleotide away. Written as DNA, the CDR3 is TGCGCCAGCAGCCAGGGGGTTATGGGGGCTGAAGCTTTCTTT. Protein sequence: CASSQGVMGAEAFF. The chain couples TRBV4-1 to TRBJ1-1, with a tentative D call TRBD1 (5 bases). The CDR3 totals 14 residues. Trimming shortened V by 3 bases and J by 6 bases, and 14 bases separated the two germline ends. Per the germline V gene, CDR1 is MGHRA and CDR2 is YSYEKL.

This clonotype came up a few times. The chain carries TRBV6-2 or TRBV6-3 and TRBJ1-1; 9 bases map to TRBD1. The CDR3 is made up of 15 amino acids. The junction had 6 bases not matched to a gene; V was cut back by 2 bases and J by 5 bases. Germline V gene data show CDR1 as MNHEY and CDR2 as SVGEGT. This CDR3 is CASSYMDRGTTEAFF. The CDR3 bases are TGTGCCAGCAGTTACATGGACAGGGGTACTACTGAAGCTTTCTTT.